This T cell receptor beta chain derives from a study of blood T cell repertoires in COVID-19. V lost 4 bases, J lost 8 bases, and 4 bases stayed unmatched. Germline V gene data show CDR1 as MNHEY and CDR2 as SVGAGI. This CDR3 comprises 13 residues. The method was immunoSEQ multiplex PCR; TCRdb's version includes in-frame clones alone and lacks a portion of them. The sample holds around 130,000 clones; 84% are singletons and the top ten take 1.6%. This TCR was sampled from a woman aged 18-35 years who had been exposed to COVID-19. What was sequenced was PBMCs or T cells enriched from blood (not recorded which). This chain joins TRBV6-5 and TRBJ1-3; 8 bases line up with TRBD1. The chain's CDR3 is CASSWGQADTIYF. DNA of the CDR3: TGTGCCAGCAGTTGGGGACAGGCCGACACCATATATTTT.